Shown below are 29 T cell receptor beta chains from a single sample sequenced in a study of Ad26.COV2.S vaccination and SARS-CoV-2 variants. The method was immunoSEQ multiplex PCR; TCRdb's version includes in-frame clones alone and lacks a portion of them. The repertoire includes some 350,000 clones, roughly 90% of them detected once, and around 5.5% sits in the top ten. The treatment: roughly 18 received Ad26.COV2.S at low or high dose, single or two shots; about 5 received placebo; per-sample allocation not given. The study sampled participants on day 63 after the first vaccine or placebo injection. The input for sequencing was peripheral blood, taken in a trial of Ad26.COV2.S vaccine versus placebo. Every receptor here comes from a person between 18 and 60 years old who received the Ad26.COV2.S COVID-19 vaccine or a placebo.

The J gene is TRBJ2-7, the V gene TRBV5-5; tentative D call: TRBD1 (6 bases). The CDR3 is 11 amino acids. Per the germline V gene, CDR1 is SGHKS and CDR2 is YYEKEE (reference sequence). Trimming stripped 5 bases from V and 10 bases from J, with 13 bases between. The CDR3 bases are TGTGCCAGCAGTACCGGGACACTCCAGTACTTC. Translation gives CASSTGTLQYF.

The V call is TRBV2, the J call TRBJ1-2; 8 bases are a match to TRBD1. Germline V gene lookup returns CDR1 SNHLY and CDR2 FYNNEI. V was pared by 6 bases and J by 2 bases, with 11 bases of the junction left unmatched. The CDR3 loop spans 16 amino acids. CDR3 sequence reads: CASRIEGQGNNYGYTF. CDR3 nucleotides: TGTGCCAGCAGAATAGAAGGACAGGGTAACAACTATGGCTACACCTTC.

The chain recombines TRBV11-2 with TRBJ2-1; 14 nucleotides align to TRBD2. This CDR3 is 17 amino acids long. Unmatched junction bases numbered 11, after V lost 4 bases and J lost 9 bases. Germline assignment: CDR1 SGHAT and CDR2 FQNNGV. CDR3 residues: CASSSRLAGGPAGEQFF. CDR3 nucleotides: TGTGCCAGCAGCTCCAGACTAGCGGGAGGGCCCGCGGGTGAGCAGTTCTTC.

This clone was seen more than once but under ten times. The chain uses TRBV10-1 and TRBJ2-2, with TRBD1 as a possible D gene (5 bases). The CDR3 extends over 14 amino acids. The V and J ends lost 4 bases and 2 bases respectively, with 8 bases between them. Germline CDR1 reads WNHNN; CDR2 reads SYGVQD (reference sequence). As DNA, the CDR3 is TGCGCCAGCAGTGGACAGAGCAACACCGGGGAGCTGTTTTTT. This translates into CASSGQSNTGELFF.

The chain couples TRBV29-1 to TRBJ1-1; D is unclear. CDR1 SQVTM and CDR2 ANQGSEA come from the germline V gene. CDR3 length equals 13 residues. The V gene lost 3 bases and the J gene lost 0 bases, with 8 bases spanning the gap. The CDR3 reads CSVDRRLNTEAFF. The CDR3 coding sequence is TGCAGCGTTGATCGCAGATTGAACACTGAAGCTTTCTTT.

The DNA for the CDR3 is TGCGCCAGCACCCCCTACGAGGAAGTACGGAGCTATGGCTACACCTTC. This translates into CASTPYEEVRSYGYTF. The chain uses TRBV10-2 and TRBJ1-2, with D uncertain. Germline assignment: CDR1 WSHSY and CDR2 SAAADI. The V end lost 7 bases, the J end lost 4 bases, and 22 bases lay between the germline ends. The CDR3 length is 16 residues.

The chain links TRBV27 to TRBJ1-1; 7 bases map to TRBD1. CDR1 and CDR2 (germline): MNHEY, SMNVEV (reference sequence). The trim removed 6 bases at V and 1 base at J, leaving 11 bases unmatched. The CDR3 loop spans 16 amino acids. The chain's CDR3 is CASSYDRVRKNTEAFF. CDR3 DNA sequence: TGTGCCAGCAGCTACGACAGGGTCCGCAAGAACACTGAAGCTTTCTTT.

This chain's CDR3 is CASSLARQGLYGYTF. The CDR3 region has the DNA TGTGCCAGCAGCTTAGCAAGACAGGGCCTCTATGGCTACACCTTC. The V gene is TRBV7-9, the J gene TRBJ1-2, with 7 bases lining up with TRBD1. CDR1 SEHNR and CDR2 FQNEAQ come from the germline V gene (reference sequence). Trimming cost V 0 bases and J 4 bases; bases outside gene matches: 5. This CDR3 is built from 15 residues.

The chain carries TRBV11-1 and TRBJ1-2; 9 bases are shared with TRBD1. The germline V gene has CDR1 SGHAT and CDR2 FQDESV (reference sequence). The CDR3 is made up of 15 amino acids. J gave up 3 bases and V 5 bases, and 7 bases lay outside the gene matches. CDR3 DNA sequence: TGTGCCAGCAGCAATATACAGGGGGCGGACTATGGCTACACCTTC. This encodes CASSNIQGADYGYTF.

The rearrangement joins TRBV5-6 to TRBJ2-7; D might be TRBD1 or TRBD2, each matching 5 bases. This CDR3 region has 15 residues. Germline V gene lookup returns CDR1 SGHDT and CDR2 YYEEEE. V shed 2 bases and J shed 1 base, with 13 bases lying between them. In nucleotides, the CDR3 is TGTGCCAGCAGCTTACCGGGACCGTCGTCCTACGAGCAGTACGTC. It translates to CASSLPGPSSYEQYV.

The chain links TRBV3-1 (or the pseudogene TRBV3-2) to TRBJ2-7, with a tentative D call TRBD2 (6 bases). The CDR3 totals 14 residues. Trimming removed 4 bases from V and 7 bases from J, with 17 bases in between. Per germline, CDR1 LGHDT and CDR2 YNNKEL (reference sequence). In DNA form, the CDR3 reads TGTGCCAGCAGCCTCCCTTCTGGGGGAGGAGAGCAGTACTTC. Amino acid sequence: CASSLPSGGGEQYF.

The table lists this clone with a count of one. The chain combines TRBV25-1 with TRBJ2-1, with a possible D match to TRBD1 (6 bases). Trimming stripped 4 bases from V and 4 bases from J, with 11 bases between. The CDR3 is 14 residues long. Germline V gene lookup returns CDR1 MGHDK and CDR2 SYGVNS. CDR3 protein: CASSGRQGYNEQFF. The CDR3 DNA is TGTGCCAGCAGTGGGCGTCAGGGGTACAATGAGCAGTTCTTC.

CDR3 residues: CASSDGGGTVYNEQFF. The DNA of the CDR3 is TGTGCCAGCAGTGATGGCGGGGGGACAGTTTACAATGAGCAGTTCTTC. The rearrangement uses TRBV25-1 and TRBJ2-1; D is perhaps TRBD2 (8 bases). The germline CDR1 and CDR2 sequences are MGHDK and SYGVNS. The CDR3 has 16 amino acids. Trimming removed 3 bases from V and 4 bases from J, with 16 bases in between.

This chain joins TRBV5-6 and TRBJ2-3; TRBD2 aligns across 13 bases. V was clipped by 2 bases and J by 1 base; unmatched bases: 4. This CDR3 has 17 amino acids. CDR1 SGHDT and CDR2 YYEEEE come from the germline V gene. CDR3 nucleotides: TGTGCCAGCAGCTTATCCGGGACTAGCGGGGGCACAGATACGCAGTATTTT. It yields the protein CASSLSGTSGGTDTQYF.

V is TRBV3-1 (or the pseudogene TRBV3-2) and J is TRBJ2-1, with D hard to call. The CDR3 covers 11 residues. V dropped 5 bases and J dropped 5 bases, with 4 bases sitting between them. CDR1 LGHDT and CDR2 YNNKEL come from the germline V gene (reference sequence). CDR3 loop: CASSVNNEQFF. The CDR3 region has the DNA TGTGCCAGCAGCGTCAACAATGAGCAGTTCTTC.

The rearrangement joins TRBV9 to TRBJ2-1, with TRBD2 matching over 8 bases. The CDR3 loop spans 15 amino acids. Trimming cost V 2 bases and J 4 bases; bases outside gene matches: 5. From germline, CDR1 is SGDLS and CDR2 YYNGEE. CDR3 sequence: CASSVITGGYNEQFF. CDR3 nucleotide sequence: TGTGCCAGCAGCGTTATTACGGGGGGGTACAATGAGCAGTTCTTC.

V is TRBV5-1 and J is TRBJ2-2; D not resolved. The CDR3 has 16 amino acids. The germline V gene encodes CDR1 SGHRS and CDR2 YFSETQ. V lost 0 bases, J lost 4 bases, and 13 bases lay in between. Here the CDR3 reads CASSLDGAMFTGELFF. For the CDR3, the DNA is TGCGCCAGCAGCTTGGATGGCGCCATGTTCACCGGGGAGCTGTTTTTT.

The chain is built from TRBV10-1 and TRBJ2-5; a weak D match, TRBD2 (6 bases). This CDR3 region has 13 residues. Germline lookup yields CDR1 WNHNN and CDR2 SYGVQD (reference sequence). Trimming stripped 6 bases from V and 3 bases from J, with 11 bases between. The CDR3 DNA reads TGCGCCAGCAGCGGGGGTCATAAAGAGACCCAGTACTTC. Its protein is CASSGGHKETQYF.

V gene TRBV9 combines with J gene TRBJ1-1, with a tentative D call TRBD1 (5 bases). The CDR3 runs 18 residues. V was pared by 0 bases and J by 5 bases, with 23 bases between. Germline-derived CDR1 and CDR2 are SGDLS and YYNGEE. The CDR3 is CASSVVPGRGAVGTEAFF. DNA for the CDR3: TGTGCCAGCAGCGTAGTACCAGGTAGGGGCGCGGTGGGAACTGAAGCTTTCTTT.

CDR3 coding DNA: TGTGCCAGCAGCGCGGTAGGAAACGCCGGGGAGCTGTTTTTT. Translating gives CASSAVGNAGELFF. The chain is built from TRBV9 and TRBJ2-2; no definite D call. V lost 3 bases and J 6 bases, leaving 12 bases between the germline ends. Germline assignment: CDR1 SGDLS and CDR2 YYNGEE. The CDR3 is 14 residues long.

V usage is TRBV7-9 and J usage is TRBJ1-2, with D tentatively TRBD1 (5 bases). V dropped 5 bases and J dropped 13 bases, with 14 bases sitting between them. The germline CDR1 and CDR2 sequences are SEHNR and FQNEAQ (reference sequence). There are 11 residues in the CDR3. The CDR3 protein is CASSHRRLGTF. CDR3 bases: TGTGCCAGCAGCCACAGGCGTCTGGGCACCTTC.

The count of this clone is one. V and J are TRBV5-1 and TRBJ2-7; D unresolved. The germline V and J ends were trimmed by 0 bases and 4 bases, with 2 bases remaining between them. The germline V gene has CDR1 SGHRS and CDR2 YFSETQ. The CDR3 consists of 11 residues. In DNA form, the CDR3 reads TGCGCCAGCAGCTTGGAATACGAGCAGTACTTC. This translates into CASSLEYEQYF.

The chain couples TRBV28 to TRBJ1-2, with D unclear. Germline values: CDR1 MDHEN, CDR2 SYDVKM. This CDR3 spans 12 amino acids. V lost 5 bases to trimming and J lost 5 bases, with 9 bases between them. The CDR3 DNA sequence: TGTGCCAGCAGTCCTCAGAAATATGGCTACACCTTC. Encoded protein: CASSPQKYGYTF.

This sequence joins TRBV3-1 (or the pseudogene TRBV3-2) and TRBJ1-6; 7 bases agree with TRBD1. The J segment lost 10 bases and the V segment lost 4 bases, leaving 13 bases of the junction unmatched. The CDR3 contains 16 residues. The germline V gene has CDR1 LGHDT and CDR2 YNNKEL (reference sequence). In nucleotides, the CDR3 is TGTGCCAGCAGCCCCTCGAGACAGGGATGGGGGTCACCCCTCCACTTT. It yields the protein CASSPSRQGWGSPLHF.

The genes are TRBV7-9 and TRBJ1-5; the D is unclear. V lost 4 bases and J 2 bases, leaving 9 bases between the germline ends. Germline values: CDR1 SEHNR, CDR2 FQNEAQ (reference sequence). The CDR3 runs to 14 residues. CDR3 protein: CASSSLQGNQPQHF. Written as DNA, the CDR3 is TGTGCCAGCAGCTCTCTCCAGGGCAATCAGCCCCAGCATTTT.

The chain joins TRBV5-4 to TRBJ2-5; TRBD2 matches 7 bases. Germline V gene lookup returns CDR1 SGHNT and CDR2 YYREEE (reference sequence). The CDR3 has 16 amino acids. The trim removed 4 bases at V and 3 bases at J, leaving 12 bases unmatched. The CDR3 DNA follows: TGTGCCAGCAGCCCGACTAGTATGGGGGGGGAAGAGACCCAGTACTTC. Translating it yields CASSPTSMGGEETQYF.

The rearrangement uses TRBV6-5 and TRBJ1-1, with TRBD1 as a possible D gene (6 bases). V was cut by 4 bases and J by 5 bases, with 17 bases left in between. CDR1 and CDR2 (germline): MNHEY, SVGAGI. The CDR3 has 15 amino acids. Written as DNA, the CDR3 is TGTGCCAGCAGTTCACGGGGGCTACGGGGTACTGAAGCTTTCTTT. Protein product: CASSSRGLRGTEAFF.

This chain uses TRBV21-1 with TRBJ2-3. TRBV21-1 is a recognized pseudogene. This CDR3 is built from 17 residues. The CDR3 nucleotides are TGTGCCAGCAGCAAAAATCCCGGGGGCCGGTTGACAGATACGCAGTATTTT. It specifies CASSKNPGGRLTDTQYF.

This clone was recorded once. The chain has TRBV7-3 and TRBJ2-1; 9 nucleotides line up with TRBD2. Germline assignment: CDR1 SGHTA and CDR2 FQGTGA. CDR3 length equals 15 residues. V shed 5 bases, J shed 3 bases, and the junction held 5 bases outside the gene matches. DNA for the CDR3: TGTGCCAGCAGCCCTAGACTAGCGGACTACAATGAGCAGTTCTTC. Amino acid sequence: CASSPRLADYNEQFF.